These T cell receptor beta chains were read from a single sample in a study of blood T cells in healthy people across ages. TCRdb recomputed calls from the 5' RACE reads with MiXCR, one row per CDR3 protein. Seen here are 850,000 to 1,100,000 distinct CDR3 sequences, 35% to 40% observed once, and the top ten hold approximately 14%. The sample taken for sequencing was blood. Receptors originate from a man between 18 and 29 years old in good health. Both conserved end residues are part of each CDR3. D genes are given only for firm matches. Rows give clone size only sometimes, using once, few, many, or a class for an expanded clone.

abundance	j_gene	v_gene	d_gene	CDR3aa	CDR3nt
-	TRBJ2-3	TRBV5-1	TRBD2	CASSLPTSGGLDTQYF	TGCGCCAGCAGCTTACCGACTAGCGGGGGACTTGATACGCAGTATTTT
-	TRBJ1-1	TRBV6-5	-	CASSYDRPNTEAFF	TGTGCCAGCAGTTACGACAGACCGAACACTGAAGCTTTCTTT
few	TRBJ1-6	TRBV20-1	-	CSATPGARPYNSPLHF	TGCAGTGCTACCCCTGGGGCGCGGCCTTATAATTCACCCCTCCACTTT
few	TRBJ1-1	TRBV3-1	TRBD1	CASSQKGATNTEAFF	TGTGCCAGCAGCCAAAAGGGGGCGACGAACACTGAAGCTTTCTTT
-	TRBJ1-6	TRBV30	-	CAWSQDSPLHF	TGTGCCTGGAGTCAGGATTCACCCCTCCACTTT
many	TRBJ2-3	TRBV7-2	-	CASSPTTRTDTQYF	TGTGCCAGCAGCCCCACTACACGTACAGATACGCAGTATTTT
-	TRBJ2-3	TRBV28	TRBD1	CASSLQQGVGDTQYF	TGTGCCAGCAGTTTACAGCAGGGGGTGGGGGATACGCAGTATTTT
few	TRBJ2-3	TRBV12-3/TRBV12-4	TRBD1	CASSLGENRGITDTQYF	TGTGCCAGCAGTTTGGGGGAAAACAGGGGTATTACAGATACGCAGTATTTT
-	TRBJ2-5	TRBV12-3/TRBV12-4	-	CASSPLTGNQETQYF	TGTGCCAGCAGTCCTTTAACGGGAAACCAAGAGACCCAGTACTTC
many	TRBJ2-1	TRBV29-1	TRBD1	CSVETGGGNEQFF	TGCAGCGTTGAGACAGGGGGCGGCAATGAGCAGTTCTTC
-	TRBJ1-1	TRBV7-2	-	CASSGTFDTEAFF	TGTGCCAGCAGCGGGACTTTCGACACTGAAGCTTTCTTT
once	TRBJ1-1	TRBV4-3	-	CASSQDRAGAPNTEAFF	TGCGCCAGCAGCCAAGATCGGGCGGGGGCCCCGAACACTGAAGCTTTCTTT
-	TRBJ1-4	TRBV6-6	-	CASRFGVGSEKLFF	TGTGCCAGCAGGTTTGGCGTCGGGAGTGAAAAACTGTTTTTT
few	TRBJ1-2	TRBV5-1	-	CASSLSLSDYGYTF	TGCGCCAGCAGCCTCTCCCTATCCGACTATGGCTACACCTTC
-	TRBJ2-2	TRBV4-3	TRBD1	CASSQGGTGDTGELFF	TGCGCCAGCAGCCAGGGCGGGACAGGGGACACAGGGGAGCTGTTTTTT
-	TRBJ1-6	TRBV27	TRBD1	CASSLTGQVNSPLHF	TGTGCCAGCAGTTTAACGGGACAGGTTAATTCACCCCTCCACTTT
-	TRBJ2-3	TRBV5-1	-	CASSLLSLSREPDTQYF	TGCGCCAGCAGCCTACTCTCCCTCTCGCGGGAACCAGATACGCAGTATTTT
few	TRBJ1-6	TRBV29-1	TRBD1	CSAAVNRDRNSPLHF	TGCAGCGCCGCGGTAAACCGGGACAGAAATTCACCCCTCCACTTT
-	TRBJ1-6	TRBV14	-	CASSQEEGINSPLHF	TGTGCCAGCAGCCAAGAAGAGGGGATAAACTCACCCCTCCACTTT
-	TRBJ1-1	TRBV10-3	-	CAISEGGRGLGTEAFF	TGTGCCATCAGTGAGGGGGGGCGGGGGTTAGGAACTGAAGCTTTCTTT
-	TRBJ1-4	TRBV29-1	-	CSARSTTGLVESNEKLFF	TGCAGCGCCCGTAGTACGACAGGTCTCGTTGAATCTAATGAAAAACTGTTTTTT
-	TRBJ2-1	TRBV10-3	TRBD1	CAISLGQVYDEQFF	TGTGCCATCAGTCTAGGACAGGTATACGATGAGCAGTTCTTC
few	TRBJ2-4	TRBV4-3	TRBD1	CASSQDWDRADIQYF	TGCGCCAGCAGCCAAGATTGGGACAGGGCAGACATTCAGTACTTC
-	TRBJ1-1	TRBV2	TRBD1	CASRDRTMNTEAFF	TGTGCCAGCCGGGACAGGACAATGAACACTGAAGCTTTCTTT
-	TRBJ1-1	TRBV5-1	-	CATKRDQVSEAFF	TGCGCCACCAAGCGAGACCAAGTTTCTGAAGCTTTCTTT
few	TRBJ2-7	TRBV6-2/TRBV6-3	TRBD1	CASSYSPGQGPYEQYF	TGTGCCAGCAGTTACTCTCCGGGACAGGGACCCTACGAGCAGTACTTC